This is a list of T cell receptor beta chains from one sample in a study of T cell responses to AZD1222 COVID-19 vaccine. Using immunoSEQ multiplex PCR, the repertoire was profiled, and TCRdb retains in-frame clones only, with some absent. The table has about 120,000 clones, roughly 90% seen once. Sequenced material: peripheral blood, taken on day 0 of AZD1222 vaccination. These receptors originate from an adult in good health. Each CDR3 is given with its conserved first and last residue. A D gene is named only where the DNA matches it firmly. Clone size is stated in some rows and not others, as once, few, many or a class when expanded.

j_call	clone_size	d_call	v_call	cdr3_nt	cdr3_aa
TRBJ1-1	.	.	TRBV30	TGTGCCTGGAATCGGGGGGCGAGCACTGAAGCTTTCTTT	CAWNRGASTEAFF
TRBJ2-7	.	TRBD1	TRBV5-5	TGTGCCAGCAGTCCGCCGGGACAGGGTTCCCGCGAGCAGTACTTC	CASSPPGQGSREQYF
TRBJ2-3	.	TRBD1	TRBV27	TGTGCCAGCAGTTCCCCGGGACAGGGGGCAGATACGCAGTATTTT	CASSSPGQGADTQYF
TRBJ2-1	.	TRBD2	TRBV4-2	TGTGCCAGCAGCGAAGGACTAGCGGTGCCGAATGAGCAGTTCTTC	CASSEGLAVPNEQFF
TRBJ2-5	.	.	TRBV7-2	TGTGCCAGCAGCTTCGTCGGGGGGCTCGGAGAGACCCAGTACTTC	CASSFVGGLGETQYF
TRBJ1-3	.	.	TRBV5-8	TGTGCCAGCAGGCTGGGGGGGCCTGGAAACACCATATATTTT	CASRLGGPGNTIYF
TRBJ1-5	few	TRBD1	TRBV7-6	TGTGCCAGCAGCCCCGGGACAGGGTTATATCAGCCCCAGCATTTT	CASSPGTGLYQPQHF
TRBJ2-5	.	TRBD2	TRBV7-2	TGTGCCAGCACCCCCTGGTGGGGGGGAGGGGAGACCCAGTACTTC	CASTPWWGGGETQYF
TRBJ1-6	.	.	TRBV6-2/TRBV6-3	TGTGCCAGCAGTTATAGGGCTGCCCGCCTGGGCCTCCACTTT	CASSYRAARLGLHF
TRBJ2-7	.	.	TRBV12-3/TRBV12-4	TGTGCCAGCAGTTTAGCAGAGGCTTACGAGCAGTACTTC	CASSLAEAYEQYF
TRBJ1-3	.	.	TRBV7-2	TGTGCCAGCATTAAGAGGGAACCTGGAAACACCATATATTTT	CASIKREPGNTIYF
TRBJ2-2	.	TRBD1	TRBV11-1	TGTGCCAGCAGCTTTAAGGGACAGTTGAGCACCGGGGAGCTGTTTTTT	CASSFKGQLSTGELFF
TRBJ1-1	.	.	TRBV4-3	TGCGCCAGCAGCCAAGGATTTCTTGTGAACACTGAAGCTTTCTTT	CASSQGFLVNTEAFF
TRBJ2-4	.	TRBD1	TRBV7-9	TGTGCCAGCAGCACCCGGGACAGGGGCTTTGACATTCAGTACTTC	CASSTRDRGFDIQYF